This note documents a single TCR beta chain sequence. What this receptor recognizes is not known. Gene names and germline sequences here are all drawn from mouse data. The read is 1 residue too short to cover the CDR3 end, so that end is filled in from the germline J gene. Trimming costs V 6 bases and J 0 bases, and their ends lie 4 bases apart. The CDR3 has 12 amino acids, counting the end cysteine and phenylalanine. The 33 bases shown cover part of the CDR3, and their frame starts at base 1. Based on the germline V gene (reference sequence), the CDR1 and CDR2 sequences are KGHPV and FQNQEV. This specimen comes from a study of tissue T cells after allogeneic stem cell transplantation (dated 2022 in TCRdb). At the level of the whole study: TCR beta repertoires were profiled across many tissues obtained from research autopsies of patients with and without GVHD, as well as in mouse models of GVHD. The human arm was conducted as a prospective observational study, and neither blinding nor randomization was performed. Here is what the overall study found, with its caveats: Within patients, how anatomically similar tissues were was a major factor shaping TCR repertoire composition, regardless of disease or transplant status. In both patients and mice, only a limited portion of the TCR repertoire detected in tissues was captured by blood and spleen T cells. The patient cohort was small and varied clinically, and sampling depth was recognized as a limitation. Few T cell clones were found to be shared across patients, but shared repertoire signatures across patients were revealed in a tissue-specific fashion by motif-based clustering. Which tissue TCRs were alloreactive or antigen-specific was not determined in the study, and some of the clones might have been host cells that persisted.

This specimen's time point label, per the study, means: mouse harvest day 14 after allogeneic transplant. Mouse grafts consisting of 10^7 T-cell-depleted bone marrow cells combined with 10^6 splenic CD5+ T cells were administered by tail vein injection. Mouse GVHD was modeled in a major MHC-mismatch B6 (H2b) into BALB/c (H2d) model, with tissues profiled at day 7 or 14. On day 7 or 14 post-transplant, mouse tissues and retro-orbital blood were harvested with separate sterile tools for each animal, and livers were flushed before harvest. Before genomic DNA isolation with the DNeasy Blood & Tissue Kit, mouse tissues were minced with razor blades in buffered saline. The library was built by means of the immunoSEQ multiplex PCR assay. Adaptive Biotechnologies performed TCRbeta CDR3 sequencing at survey depth and reported CDR3 sequences, V/J genes, productive frequency, and template counts. TCR beta CDR3 regions were amplified from genomic DNA instead of RNA. In the paper's pipeline: Jensen-Shannon divergence was used to quantify pairwise repertoire overlap between tissues, with a value of 1 meaning complete divergence and a value of 0 meaning identical repertoires. Tissues were grouped by single-linkage agglomerative hierarchical clustering of pairwise JSD values, and the clustering results were shown as dendrograms. GLIPH2 was run on all patient samples with simulation_depth 1000, kmer_min_depth 3, cdr3_length_cutoff 8, keeping groups with more than two unique CDR3s. A standardized tissue-overlap score extrapolated Jaccard GLIPH-group overlap across patients to a standard repertoire size of 1000 clones. Linear mixed-effect models, with tissue as a fixed effect and individual as a random effect, were used to test how diversity related to clinical or experimental variables. The table was pulled from immuneACCESS by TCRdb, which kept in-frame rearrangements only. Such tables lose some clones; where checked, under half of the loss comes from unresolved V genes, and the rest has no known cause. D and trimming come from the DNA, and the V and J calls and clone size come from that table. The sample yields thousands of clones; more than 25% were counted once. The biggest ten clones account for about 7% of the sample.

The origin of this receptor is a female BALB/c mouse given C57BL/6 T cells with graft-versus-host disease after an allogeneic hematopoietic cell transplant. This receptor chain uses TRBV26 and TRBJ2-4, with the D gene not confidently named. Sequenced material: skin. The part of the CDR3 DNA that was read is TGTGCCAGCAGGGGTAGTCAAAACACCTTGTAC. It encodes CASRGSQNTLY. The whole CDR3 sequence is CASRGSQNTLYF.